The TCR beta chain under discussion was sequenced for a study of fetal regulatory T cell absence and autoimmunity. Study overall: IPEX patients had exocrine pancreas autoimmunity without clinical diabetes.

The CDR3 length is 15 residues. The V and J ends lost 6 bases and 1 base respectively, with 12 bases between them. Per the germline V gene, CDR1 is ENHRY and CDR2 is SYGVKD. Repertoires were generated with immunoSEQ multiplex PCR, while TCRdb's copy carries only in-frame clones and drops some. This table has approximately 94,000 clones, roughly 78% appearing once. In the case of this clone: The antigen is unknown.

The study's findings and limits: The oligoclonal enrichment was interpreted as supporting antigen-driven pancreatic autoimmunity before birth in IPEX syndrome.

This TCR came from a male donor with IPEX syndrome. The rearrangement uses TRBV10-3 and TRBJ2-2; TRBD2 is a possible D gene (5 bases). Sequencing was carried out using pancreas tissue. The CDR3: CAISRRLLNTGELFF. The CDR3 coding sequence is TGTGCCATCAGCAGGAGGTTATTGAACACCGGGGAGCTGTTTTTT.